This entry lists 6 T cell receptor beta chains sequenced from one sample in a study of tumor-infiltrating lymphocytes in primary liver carcinoma. Germline DNA was also extracted, while the blood RNA originated from unsorted whole blood. The template, about 550 ng total RNA, yielded TCR beta cDNA made with a constant-region primer. Three-round nested multiplex PCR performed with slightly modified ARM-PCR produced the TCR beta libraries. Use of TRBV1-TRBV30 forward primers with a C-beta reverse primer characterized the first two PCR rounds, which lasted around 11 cycles each. One entry per CDR3 protein results from TCRdb running MiXCR on the multiplex PCR reads. The table lists fewer than 250,000 distinct CDR3 sequences, about 65% of them singletons. The specimen was peripheral blood. Every receptor here comes from a woman aged 55-75 years with primary liver carcinoma and hepatitis B virus infection.

As for this clonotype: At one end the junction does not follow the germline gene, possibly because of a read error. This chain links TRBV11-2 with TRBJ1-2; 7 bases match TRBD1. CDR1 is SGHAT, CDR2 FQNNGV, per germline. The length of the CDR3 is 15 residues. CDR3 amino acids: CASRRQGTNLYGYTF. CDR3 nucleotides: TGTGCAAGCAGGCGACAGGGTACAAACCTCTATGGCTACACCTTC.

To note about this clonotype: The conserved final phenylalanine or tryptophan is absent from the CDR3, which likely points to a read error. V and J are TRBV11-2 and TRBJ2-1; possible D gene TRBD2, 5 bases. This CDR3 contains 15 residues. The V end was cut by 3 bases, the J end by 5 bases, with 14 bases between. In germline, CDR1 is SGHAT, CDR2 FQNNGV. The chain's CDR3 is CASSLPGLWDNEQFI. As DNA, the CDR3 is TGTGCCAGCAGCTTGCCGGGGTTATGGGACAATGAGCAGTTCATC.

The chain employs TRBV11-3 and TRBJ2-3; 7 bases fit TRBD1. The CDR3 is 16 amino acids. Trimming at V came to 0 bases and at J to 6 bases, leaving 9 bases not matched to a gene. The V gene's germline CDR1 is SGHNT and CDR2 YENEEA. The chain's CDR3 is CASSLDGVTGFDTQYF. The DNA for the CDR3 is TGTGCCAGCAGCTTAGATGGGGTGACAGGGTTCGATACGCAGTATTTT.

This clonotype appeared once. V usage is TRBV6-5 and J usage is TRBJ2-1; a possible D gene is TRBD2 (5 bases). CDR1 is MNHEY and CDR2 is SVGAGI in the germline V gene. The CDR3 is made up of 14 amino acids. This CDR3 reads CTNSYSPSTNEQFF. The CDR3 nucleotides read TGTACCAACAGTTACTCCCCTAGCACTAATGAGCAGTTCTTC.

Points on this clonotype: This may be a read error: a much more frequent sequence differs by one nucleotide. CDR3 sequence reads: CASSTGPSAAYEQFF. In nucleotides, the CDR3 is TGTGCCAGCAGCACCGGCCCTAGCGCGGCCTATGAGCAGTTCTTC. The V call is TRBV7-8, the J call TRBJ2-1; TRBD2 is a possible D gene (6 bases). Trimming cost V 5 bases and J 8 bases, with 19 bases left between them. This CDR3 comprises 15 residues. Germline CDR1 and CDR2: SGHVS and FQNEAQ.

V and J are TRBV30 and TRBJ2-2, with 10 bases aligning to TRBD2. After removal of 4 bases from V and 5 bases from J, the junction contained 4 bases not matched to a gene. From germline, CDR1 is GTSNPN and CDR2 SVGIG (reference sequence). This CDR3 has 14 residues. The CDR3 DNA reads as TGTGCCTGGACTAGCGGGAGTGGGACCGGGGAGCTGTTTTTT. This encodes CAWTSGSGTGELFF.